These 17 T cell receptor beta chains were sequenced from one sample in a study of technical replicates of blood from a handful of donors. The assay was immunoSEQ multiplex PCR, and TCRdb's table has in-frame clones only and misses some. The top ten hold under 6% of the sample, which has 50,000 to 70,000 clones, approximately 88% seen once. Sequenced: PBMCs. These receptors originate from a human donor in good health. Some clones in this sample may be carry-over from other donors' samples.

The CDR3 bases are TGTGCCACCAGCAGAGGTTATGGGCTGCTTGCTTCACCCCTCCACTTT. This translates into CATSRGYGLLASPLHF. The rearrangement joins TRBV15 to TRBJ1-6; no definite D call. Germline loops: CDR1 LNHNV, CDR2 YYDKDF (reference sequence). Trimming took 1 base from V and 9 from J, leaving 16 bases between them. The CDR3 spans 16 residues.

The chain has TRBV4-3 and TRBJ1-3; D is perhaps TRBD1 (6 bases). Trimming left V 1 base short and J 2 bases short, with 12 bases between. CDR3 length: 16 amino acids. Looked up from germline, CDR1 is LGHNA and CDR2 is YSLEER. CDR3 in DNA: TGCGCCAGCAGCCAAGCGGCAGGGGAAGCTGGAAACACCATATATTTT. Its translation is CASSQAAGEAGNTIYF.

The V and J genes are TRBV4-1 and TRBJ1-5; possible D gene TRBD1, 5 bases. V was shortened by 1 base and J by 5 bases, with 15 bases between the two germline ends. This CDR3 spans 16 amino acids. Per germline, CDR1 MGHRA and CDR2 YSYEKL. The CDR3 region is CASSQVARGIDQPQHF. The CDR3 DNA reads TGCGCCAGCAGCCAAGTGGCCCGGGGGATCGATCAGCCCCAGCATTTT.

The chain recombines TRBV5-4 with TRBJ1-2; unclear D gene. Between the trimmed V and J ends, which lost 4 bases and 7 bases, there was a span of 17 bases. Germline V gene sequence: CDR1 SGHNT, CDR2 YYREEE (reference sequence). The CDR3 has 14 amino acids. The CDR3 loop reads CASSPAFFGAGYTF. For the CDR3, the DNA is TGTGCCAGCAGCCCCGCCTTTTTCGGTGCTGGCTACACCTTC.

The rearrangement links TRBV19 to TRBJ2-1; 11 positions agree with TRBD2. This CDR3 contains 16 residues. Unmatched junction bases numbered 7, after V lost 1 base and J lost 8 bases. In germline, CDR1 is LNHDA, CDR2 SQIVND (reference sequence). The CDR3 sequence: CASSIGWLAGGYEQFF. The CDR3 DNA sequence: TGTGCCAGTAGTATAGGGTGGCTAGCGGGGGGTTATGAGCAGTTCTTC.

In DNA, the CDR3 is TGTGCCAGCAGCCCTTTGGACCGGCAGGGGTATGGCTACACCTTC. Its translation: CASSPLDRQGYGYTF. The chain is built from TRBV7-2 and TRBJ1-2; D may be TRBD1 (6 bases). This CDR3 comprises 15 residues. Germline V CDR1 and CDR2: SGHTA, FQGNSA. Trimming pared 5 bases from V and 5 bases from J, leaving 18 bases between.

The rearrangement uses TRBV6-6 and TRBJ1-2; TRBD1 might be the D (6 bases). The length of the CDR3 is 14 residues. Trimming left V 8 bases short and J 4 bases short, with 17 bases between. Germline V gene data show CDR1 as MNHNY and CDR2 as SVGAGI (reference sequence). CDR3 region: CASALGAGSYGYTF. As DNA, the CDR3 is TGTGCCAGCGCCTTGGGGGCAGGGAGCTATGGCTACACCTTC.

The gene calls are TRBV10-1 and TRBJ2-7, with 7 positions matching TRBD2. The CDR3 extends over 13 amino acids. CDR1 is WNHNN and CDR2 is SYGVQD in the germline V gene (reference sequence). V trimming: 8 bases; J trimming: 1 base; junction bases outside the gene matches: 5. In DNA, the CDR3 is TGCGCCAGCGCGGCTAGCGGATCCTACGAGCAGTACTTC. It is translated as CASAASGSYEQYF.

CDR3 region: CASSVASQGNYGYTF. For the CDR3, the DNA is TGTGCCAGCAGCGTAGCCTCCCAGGGTAACTATGGCTACACCTTC. This chain uses TRBV9 with TRBJ1-2; D might be TRBD1 (5 bases). The V and J ends lost 0 bases and 1 base respectively, with 10 bases between them. The CDR3 is 15 amino acids. Germline values: CDR1 SGDLS, CDR2 YYNGEE.

The CDR3 loop reads CASSKVLSGWLTYEQYF. CDR3 DNA: TGTGCCAGCAGCAAAGTACTTTCAGGGTGGCTTACTTACGAGCAGTACTTC. The chain combines TRBV21-1 with TRBJ2-7; the listed D gene, TRBD1, was not tested against the DNA. TRBV21-1 is a recognized pseudogene. The CDR3 is made up of 17 amino acids.

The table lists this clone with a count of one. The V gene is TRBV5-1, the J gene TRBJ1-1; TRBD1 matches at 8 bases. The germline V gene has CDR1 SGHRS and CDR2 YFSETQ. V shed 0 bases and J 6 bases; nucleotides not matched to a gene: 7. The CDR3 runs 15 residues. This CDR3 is CASSLGSGGQAEAFF. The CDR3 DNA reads TGCGCCAGCAGCTTGGGGTCTGGGGGACAGGCTGAAGCTTTCTTT.

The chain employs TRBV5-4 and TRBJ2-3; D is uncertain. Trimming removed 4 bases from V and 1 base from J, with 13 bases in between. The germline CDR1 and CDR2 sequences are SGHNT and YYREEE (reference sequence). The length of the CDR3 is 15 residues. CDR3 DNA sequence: TGTGCCAGCAGCGGTTCCCTACTTGGCACAGATACGCAGTATTTT. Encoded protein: CASSGSLLGTDTQYF.

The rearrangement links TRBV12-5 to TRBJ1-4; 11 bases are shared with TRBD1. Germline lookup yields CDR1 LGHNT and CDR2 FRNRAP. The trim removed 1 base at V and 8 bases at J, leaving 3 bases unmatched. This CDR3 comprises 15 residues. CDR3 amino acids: CASGLGDRGREKLFF. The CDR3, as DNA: TGTGCTAGTGGTTTGGGGGACAGGGGGAGAGAAAAACTGTTTTTT.

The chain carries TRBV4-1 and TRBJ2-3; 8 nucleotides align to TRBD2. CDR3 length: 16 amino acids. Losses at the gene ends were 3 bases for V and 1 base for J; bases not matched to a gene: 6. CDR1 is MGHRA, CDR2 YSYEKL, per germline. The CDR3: CASSQAWRGGTDTQYF. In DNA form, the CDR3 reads TGCGCCAGCAGCCAGGCTTGGCGGGGGGGCACAGATACGCAGTATTTT.

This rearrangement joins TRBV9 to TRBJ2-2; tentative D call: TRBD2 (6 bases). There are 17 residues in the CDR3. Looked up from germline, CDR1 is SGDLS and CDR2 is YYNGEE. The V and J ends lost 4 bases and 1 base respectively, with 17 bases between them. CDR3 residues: CASSPFVTSQNTGELFF. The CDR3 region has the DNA TGTGCCAGCAGCCCCTTTGTCACTAGCCAGAACACCGGGGAGCTGTTTTTT.

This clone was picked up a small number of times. The CDR3 sequence is CATTERNTEAFF. The CDR3 bases are TGTGCCACTACGGAGAGGAACACTGAAGCTTTCTTT. The chain couples TRBV19 to TRBJ1-1; D gene uncertain. Looked up from germline, CDR1 is LNHDA and CDR2 is SQIVND (reference sequence). Trimming left V 10 bases short and J 1 base short, with 10 bases between. The CDR3 has 12 residues.

The CDR3 bases are TGTGCCAGCAGTGCATCGCCGACTACCGCGAACACCGGGGAGCTGTTTTTT. It translates to CASSASPTTANTGELFF. The gene calls are TRBV2 and TRBJ2-2, with D perhaps TRBD2 (5 bases). Trimming removed 4 bases from V and 0 bases from J, with 15 bases in between. This CDR3 spans 17 amino acids. CDR1 is SNHLY, CDR2 FYNNEI, per germline.